This T cell receptor beta chain was profiled in a study of CD8 T cells in Susac syndrome. About the study: Patients with Susac syndrome were therapy-naive, treated with corticosteroids, or treated with intravenous immunoglobulin alone when blood was collected.

Reverse transcription of about 0.5 to 1 ug RNA was performed with random hexamers. An immunoSEQ multiplex PCR generated amplified TCR beta CDR3 products spanning 54 Vbeta and 13 Jbeta. Via MiXCR, TCRdb re-called the immunoSEQ multiplex PCR reads, giving one row per CDR3 protein. The sample carries 70,000 to 100,000 distinct CDR3 sequences, approximately 96% recorded once. This clonotype was seen a single time. Germline lookup yields CDR1 SGHVS and CDR2 FNYEAQ. The trim removed 5 bases at V and 3 bases at J, leaving 5 bases unmatched. The CDR3 sequence is 14 residues long. The chain recombines TRBV7-6 with TRBJ2-5; 8 bases align to TRBD1. The TCR was taken from a human donor with Susac syndrome. The sequencing sample was made of CD8+ T cells from PBMCs. The CDR3 is CASSLDRGKETQYF. CDR3 in DNA: TGTGCCAGCAGCCTCGACAGGGGAAAAGAGACCCAGTACTTC.